Given below is one TCR beta chain in context. Its antigen is not known. This record comes from a study of cytomegalovirus exposure and HLA in healthy donors. Whole-study results and caveats: A later analysis, which compared TCR beta chains of equal frequency, found the HLA-associated ones more clonally expanded. A previous analysis found most TCR beta V segments productive roughly 87% or roughly 30% of the time.

The CDR3 spans 14 residues. Germline assignment: CDR1 ENHRY and CDR2 SYGVKD. V dropped 2 bases and J dropped 4; count of bases not matched to a gene: 4. Use of 60 Vbeta and 13 Jbeta primers characterized the PCR. Profiling relied on immunoSEQ multiplex PCR, and the TCRdb table lists in-frame clones only, not all of them. This sample yields 200,000 to 250,000 clones, of which more than 60% are seen a single time; around 1.7% belongs to the top ten. Sequencing input: PBMCs. This TCR came from a man aged 45-65 years in good health and CMV-seronegative. The chain carries TRBV10-3 and TRBJ1-1; 7 nucleotides match TRBD1. The CDR3 DNA is TGTGCCATCAGTGAGGCACAGGGGATCACTGAAGCTTTCTTT. The encoded protein is CAISEAQGITEAFF.